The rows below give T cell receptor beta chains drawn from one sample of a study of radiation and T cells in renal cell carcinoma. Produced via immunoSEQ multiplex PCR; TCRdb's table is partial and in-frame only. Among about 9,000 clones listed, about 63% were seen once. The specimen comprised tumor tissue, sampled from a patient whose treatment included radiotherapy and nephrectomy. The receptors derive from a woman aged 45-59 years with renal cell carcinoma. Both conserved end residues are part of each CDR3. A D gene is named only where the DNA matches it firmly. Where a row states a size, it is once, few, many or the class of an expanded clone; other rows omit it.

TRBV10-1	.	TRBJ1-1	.	CASSEAQEGTEAFF	TGCGCCAGCAGTGAGGCCCAGGAGGGGACTGAAGCTTTCTTT
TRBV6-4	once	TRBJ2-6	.	CASSGQQGSGANVLTF	TGTGCCAGCAGCGGACAACAGGGATCAGGGGCCAACGTCCTGACTTTC
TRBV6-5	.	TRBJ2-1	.	CASSYTGQRGEQFF	TGTGCCAGCAGTTACACGGGACAAAGGGGGGAGCAGTTCTTC
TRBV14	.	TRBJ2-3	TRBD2	CASSPVSAGGPDTQYF	TGTGCCAGCAGCCCCGTTTCCGCGGGAGGGCCAGATACGCAGTATTTT
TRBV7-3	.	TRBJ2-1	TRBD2	CASSRTSGEQFF	TGTGCCAGCAGCCGCACTAGCGGAGAGCAGTTCTTC
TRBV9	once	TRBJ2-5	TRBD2	CASSMGTSGGLETQYF	TGTGCCAGCAGCATGGGGACTAGCGGGGGCCTAGAGACCCAGTACTTC
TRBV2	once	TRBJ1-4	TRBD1	CASSVTDGQAEKLFF	TGTGCCAGCAGTGTAACTGACGGACAGGCTGAAAAACTGTTTTTT
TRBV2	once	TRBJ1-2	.	CASSSGPHGYTF	TGTGCCAGCAGCTCCGGGCCGCATGGCTACACCTTC
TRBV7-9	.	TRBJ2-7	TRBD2	CASSPVGLAGVGQYF	TGTGCCAGCAGCCCGGTCGGACTAGCGGGAGTTGGGCAGTACTTC
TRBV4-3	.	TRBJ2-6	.	CASSQDPGEGANVLTF	TGCGCCAGCAGCCAAGACCCAGGGGAAGGGGCCAACGTCCTGACTTTC
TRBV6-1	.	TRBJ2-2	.	CASSSFDRGELFF	TGTGCCAGCAGTTCCTTCGACAGAGGGGAGCTGTTTTTT
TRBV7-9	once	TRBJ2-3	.	CASSFGNTDTQYF	TGTGCCAGCAGCTTCGGGAACACAGATACGCAGTATTTT
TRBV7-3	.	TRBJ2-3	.	CASSLGGTDTDTQYF	TGTGCCAGCAGCTTAGGCGGGACCGACACAGATACGCAGTATTTT
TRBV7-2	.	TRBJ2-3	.	CASSSGQATQYF	TGTGCCAGCAGCTCAGGGCAGGCGACGCAGTATTTT
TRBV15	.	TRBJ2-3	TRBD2	CATSRDLVAGITDTQYF	TGTGCCACCAGCAGAGATCTCGTAGCGGGGATCACAGATACGCAGTATTTT
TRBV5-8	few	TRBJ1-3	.	CASRRRNTIYF	TGTGCCAGCCGCCGGAGAAACACCATATATTTT
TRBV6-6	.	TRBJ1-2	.	CASSPLDGYTF	TGTGCCAGCAGTCCGCTTGATGGCTACACCTTC
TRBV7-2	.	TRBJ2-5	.	CASSLASEGETQYF	TGTGCCAGCAGCTTAGCTAGCGAGGGGGAGACCCAGTACTTC
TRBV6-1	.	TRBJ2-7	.	CASSEHEQYF	TGTGCCAGCAGTGAACACGAGCAGTACTTC
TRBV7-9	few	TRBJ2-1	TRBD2	CARHPIAGAGEQFF	TGTGCCCGCCACCCTATAGCGGGAGCGGGTGAGCAGTTCTTC
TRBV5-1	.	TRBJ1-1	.	CASSSGTVWGEAFF	TGCGCCAGCAGCTCGGGTACGGTCTGGGGGGAAGCTTTCTTT
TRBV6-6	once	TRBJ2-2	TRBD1	CASSYAKGALTGELFF	TGTGCCAGCAGTTACGCGAAGGGGGCGCTCACCGGGGAGCTGTTTTTT
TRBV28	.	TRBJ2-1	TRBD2	CASKLSGEKYNEQFF	TGTGCCAGCAAACTTAGCGGGGAGAAATACAATGAGCAGTTCTTC
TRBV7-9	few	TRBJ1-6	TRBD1	CASSLPGQGNSPLHF	TGTGCCAGCAGCTTACCGGGACAGGGCAATTCACCCCTCCACTTT
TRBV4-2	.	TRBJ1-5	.	CASSQDAGDPQPQHF	TGTGCCAGCAGCCAAGATGCAGGGGACCCCCAGCCCCAGCATTTT
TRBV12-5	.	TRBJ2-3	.	CASSSYFAGSDTQYF	TGTGCTAGTAGTTCGTATTTTGCCGGGTCAGATACGCAGTATTTT
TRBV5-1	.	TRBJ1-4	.	CASSLGSGEEKLFF	TGCGCCAGCAGCCTGGGGTCAGGGGAGGAAAAACTGTTTTTT
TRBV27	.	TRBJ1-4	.	CASSLSGGFGNEKLFF	TGTGCCAGCAGTTTATCTGGGGGGTTCGGGAATGAAAAACTGTTTTTT
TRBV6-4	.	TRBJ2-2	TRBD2	CASSEGGDTGELFF	TGTGCCAGCAGTGAGGGAGGGGATACCGGGGAGCTGTTTTTT
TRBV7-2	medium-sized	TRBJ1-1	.	CASSLDWTEAFF	TGTGCCAGCAGCTTAGACTGGACTGAAGCTTTCTTT
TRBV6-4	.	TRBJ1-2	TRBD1	CASSDGTGAYGYTF	TGTGCCAGCAGTGACGGGACAGGCGCTTATGGCTACACCTTC
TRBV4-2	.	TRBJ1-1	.	CASSQGGRGTEAFF	TGTGCCAGCAGCCAAGGGGGCCGGGGGACTGAAGCTTTCTTT
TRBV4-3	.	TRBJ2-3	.	CASSPREGHTDTQYF	TGCGCCAGCAGCCCGAGAGAAGGTCACACAGATACGCAGTATTTT
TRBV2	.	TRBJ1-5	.	CASSVERGNQPQHF	TGTGCCAGCAGTGTTGAAAGGGGCAATCAGCCCCAGCATTTT
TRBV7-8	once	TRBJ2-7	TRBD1	CASSRDSMTYEQYF	TGTGCCAGCAGCCGGGACAGCATGACTTACGAGCAGTACTTC
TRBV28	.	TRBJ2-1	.	CASSLIRGLASDEQFF	TGTGCCAGCAGTTTAATCAGGGGCCTAGCGTCGGATGAGCAGTTCTTC
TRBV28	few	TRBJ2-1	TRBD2	CASSQTPLAGVGNEQFF	TGTGCCAGCAGTCAAACCCCCTTAGCGGGAGTTGGTAATGAGCAGTTCTTC
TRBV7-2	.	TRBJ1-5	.	CASSLRDGNQPQHF	TGTGCCAGCAGCCTCCGGGACGGGAATCAGCCCCAGCATTTT
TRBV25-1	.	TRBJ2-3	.	CASSGIPGDTQYF	TGTGCCAGCAGTGGCATCCCGGGGGATACGCAGTATTTT
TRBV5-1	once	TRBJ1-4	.	CASSPGQSNEKLFF	TGCGCCAGCAGCCCGGGACAAAGCAATGAAAAACTGTTTTTT
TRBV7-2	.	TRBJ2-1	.	CASSLAARINEQFF	TGTGCCAGCAGCTTAGCCGCACGGATCAATGAGCAGTTCTTC
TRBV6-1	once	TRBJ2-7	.	CAHGGVVTYEQYF	TGTGCCCACGGGGGAGTAGTTACCTACGAGCAGTACTTC
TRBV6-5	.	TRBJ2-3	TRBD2	CASSQLAGTDTQYF	TGTGCCAGCAGTCAACTAGCGGGCACAGATACGCAGTATTTT
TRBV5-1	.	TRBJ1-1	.	CASSPVGGGEAFF	TGCGCCAGCAGCCCTGTGGGGGGCGGTGAAGCTTTCTTT
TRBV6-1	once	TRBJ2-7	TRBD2	CASRLAGGYEQYF	TGTGCCAGCAGGTTAGCGGGAGGGTACGAGCAGTACTTC